This T cell receptor beta chain was identified in a study of blood T cell repertoires in COVID-19. Study overall: Acute-phase and convalescent COVID-19 samples originated in the United States, Italy and Spain.

Clones were sequenced by immunoSEQ multiplex PCR, and TCRdb holds only the in-frame ones, with some missing. Of some 220,000 clones in the sample, about 86% were seen once. Specimen: peripheral blood. The source of this sequence is a woman aged 55-70 years with acute or convalescent COVID-19.

CDR3: CASWEPANTEAFF. The CDR3 coding sequence is TGTGCCAGTTGGGAGCCGGCGAACACTGAAGCTTTCTTT. This chain connects TRBV6-1 to TRBJ1-1; D call uncertain. This CDR3 region has 13 residues. The V and J ends lost 9 bases and 1 base respectively, with 12 bases between them. Per germline, CDR1 MNHNS and CDR2 SASEGT.